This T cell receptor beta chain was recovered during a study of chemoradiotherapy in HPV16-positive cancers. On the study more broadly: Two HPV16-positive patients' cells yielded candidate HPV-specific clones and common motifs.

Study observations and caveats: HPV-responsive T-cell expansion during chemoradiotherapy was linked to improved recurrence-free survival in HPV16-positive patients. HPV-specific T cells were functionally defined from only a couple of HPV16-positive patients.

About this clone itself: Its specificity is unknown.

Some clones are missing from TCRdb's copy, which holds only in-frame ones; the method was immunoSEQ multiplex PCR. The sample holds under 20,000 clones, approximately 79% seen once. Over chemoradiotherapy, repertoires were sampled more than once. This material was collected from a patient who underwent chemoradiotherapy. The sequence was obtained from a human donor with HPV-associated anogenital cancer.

CDR3 DNA: TGCGCCAGCAGCTTGCACCCTACAGGGGAGACTTCGTCTGGAAACACCATATATTTT. It translates to CASSLHPTGETSSGNTIYF. The chain is built from TRBV5-1 and TRBJ1-3, with 7 bases matching TRBD1. This CDR3 comprises 19 residues. V shed 1 base and J 1 base; nucleotides not matched to a gene: 14. Germline V gene lookup returns CDR1 SGHRS and CDR2 YFSETQ.